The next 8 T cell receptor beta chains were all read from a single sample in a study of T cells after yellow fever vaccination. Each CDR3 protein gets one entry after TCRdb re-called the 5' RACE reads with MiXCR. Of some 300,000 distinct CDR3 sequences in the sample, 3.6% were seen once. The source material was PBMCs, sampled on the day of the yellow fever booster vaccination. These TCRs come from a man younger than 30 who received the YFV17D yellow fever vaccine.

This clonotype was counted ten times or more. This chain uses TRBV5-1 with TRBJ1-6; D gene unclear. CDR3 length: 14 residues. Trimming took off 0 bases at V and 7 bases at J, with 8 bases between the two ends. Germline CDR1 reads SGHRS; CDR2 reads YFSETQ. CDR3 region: CASSLDGSNSPLHF. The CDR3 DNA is TGCGCCAGCAGCTTGGACGGCAGCAATTCACCCCTCCACTTT.

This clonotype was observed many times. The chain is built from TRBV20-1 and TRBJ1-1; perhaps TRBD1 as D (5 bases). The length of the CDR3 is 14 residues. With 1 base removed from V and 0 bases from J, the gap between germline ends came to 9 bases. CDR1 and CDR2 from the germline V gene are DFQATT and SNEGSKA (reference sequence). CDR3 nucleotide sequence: TGCAGTGCTAGAGGGGGCAGGGTGAACACTGAAGCTTTCTTT. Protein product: CSARGGRVNTEAFF.

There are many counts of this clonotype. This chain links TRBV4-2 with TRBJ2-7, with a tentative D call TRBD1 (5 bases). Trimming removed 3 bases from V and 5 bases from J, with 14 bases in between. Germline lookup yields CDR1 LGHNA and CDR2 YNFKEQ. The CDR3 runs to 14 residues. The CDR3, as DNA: TGTGCCAGCAGCCAGGGCACCAGGGCCAACGAGCAGTACTTC. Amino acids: CASSQGTRANEQYF.

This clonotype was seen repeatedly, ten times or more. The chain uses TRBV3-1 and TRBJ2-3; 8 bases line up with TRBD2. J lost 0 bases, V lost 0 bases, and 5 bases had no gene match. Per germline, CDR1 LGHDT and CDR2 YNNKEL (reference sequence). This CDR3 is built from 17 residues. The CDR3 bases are TGTGCCAGCAGCCAAGACGCCGGCGGGGGGAGCACAGATACGCAGTATTTT. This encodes CASSQDAGGGSTDTQYF.

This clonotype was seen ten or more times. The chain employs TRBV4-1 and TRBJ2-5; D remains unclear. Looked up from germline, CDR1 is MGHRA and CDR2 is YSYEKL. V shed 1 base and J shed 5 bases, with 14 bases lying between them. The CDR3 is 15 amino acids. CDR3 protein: CASSQGVPPGETQYF. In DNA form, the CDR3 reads TGCGCCAGCAGCCAAGGGGTTCCTCCGGGTGAGACCCAGTACTTC.

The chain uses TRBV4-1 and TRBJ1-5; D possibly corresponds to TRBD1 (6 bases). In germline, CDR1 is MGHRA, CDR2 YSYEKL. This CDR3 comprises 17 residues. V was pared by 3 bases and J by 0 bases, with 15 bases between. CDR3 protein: CASSHPGGALSNQPQHF. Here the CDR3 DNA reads TGCGCCAGCAGCCACCCGGGGGGGGCCCTTAGCAATCAGCCCCAGCATTTT.

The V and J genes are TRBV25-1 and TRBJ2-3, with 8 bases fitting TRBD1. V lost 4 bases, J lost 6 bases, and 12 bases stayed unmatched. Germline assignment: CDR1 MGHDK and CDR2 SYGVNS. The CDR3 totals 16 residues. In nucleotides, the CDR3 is TGTGCCAGCAGTGGGGGCGGCAGGGGGCATGAGGATACGCAGTATTTT. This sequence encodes CASSGGGRGHEDTQYF.

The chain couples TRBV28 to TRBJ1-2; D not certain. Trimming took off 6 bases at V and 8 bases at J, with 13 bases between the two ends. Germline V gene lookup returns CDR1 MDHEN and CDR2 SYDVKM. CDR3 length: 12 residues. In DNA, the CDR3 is TGTGCCAGCAGGGCAAACCTGCGGGGCTACACCTTC. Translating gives CASRANLRGYTF.